The clone carrying this T cell receptor beta chain was found many times. Its specificity is not known. RNA transcripts were the template for amplifying TCR beta CDR3 regions. The HTBI primer set served for first-round RT-PCR of the TCR CDR3. TCRdb re-derived calls from the multiplex PCR reads in MiXCR, one entry per CDR3 protein. Here the sample spans roughly 700,000 distinct CDR3 sequences, 14% being singletons. Hyperthyroidism was newly diagnosed in patients aged 18 to 65 (duration under 2 months). This CDR3 is built from 19 residues. V dropped 0 bases and J dropped 2 bases, with 19 bases sitting between them. Per germline, CDR1 LGHDT and CDR2 YNNKEL (reference sequence). This sample is part of a study of T cells in Graves' hyperthyroidism and ophthalmopathy. The wider study: Peripheral blood sampling occurred at initial diagnosis, before any treatment. Study-wide results and caveats: Blood also held most thyroid clonotypes expanded beyond 0.001.

What was sequenced was blood. This chain connects TRBV3-1 to TRBJ2-2, with no clear D. The receptor's source is a woman younger than 35 with Graves' hyperthyroidism. DNA for the CDR3: TGTGCCAGCAGCCAAGATCTACCCAGCCTGGCCCTCAACACCGGGGAGCTGTTTTTT. Translation: CASSQDLPSLALNTGELFF. Complete variable domain (other parts from reference TRBV3-1 and TRBJ2-2): DTAVSQTPKYLVTQMGNDKSIKCEQNLGHDTMYWYKQDSKKFLKIMFSYNNKELIINETVPNRFSPKSPDKAHLNLHINSLELGDSAVYFCASSQDLPSLALNTGELFFGEGSRLTVL.